The sequence of this T cell receptor (beta chain) was determined in a study of human T cells and chemical hapten exposure. Study conclusions and caveats: Patch test score showed a positive correlation with PT1 expanded TCR counts.

Individual cDNA molecules in this library carried unique molecular identifiers. TCRdb passed the RACE reads through MiXCR, listing each CDR3 protein once. This table has about 340,000 distinct CDR3 sequences, about 7% appearing once. Per germline, CDR1 SNHLY and CDR2 FYNNEI. V lost 9 bases and J 3 bases, leaving 9 bases between the germline ends. The CDR3 is 13 residues long. Sample time point: patch test 1, 2 weeks after DPC sensitization. Specified treatment: therapeutic diphenylcyclopropenone sensitization with weekly scalp DPC. Ten or more counts support this clonotype. Its target is unknown. This clonotype originated in a woman aged 18 to 35 with alopecia areata. Some clones in this sample may be carry-over from other donors' samples. Sequenced material: whole blood, taken in connection with sensitization to the hapten diphenylcyclopropenone (DPC). The chain carries TRBV2 and TRBJ1-6, with D possibly being TRBD1 (5 bases). In nucleotides, the CDR3 is TGTGCCAGTTGTACAGGCTATAATTCACCCCTCCACTTT. It specifies CASCTGYNSPLHF.